Sequencing of this TCR beta chain was carried out in a study of T-cell reconstitution after alpha-beta-depleted transplantation in children. Study findings and constraints: Expanded clones from the graft, numbering several hundred, reportedly supplied alpha-beta T cells about two months after transplant. One year post-transplant, T-cell counts and diversity were largely derived from T cells produced anew. Recipient T cells and thymic progenitors that survived were the source of the high TCRbeta diversity seen at day 60 in some patients.

Using unique molecular identifiers, the investigators prepared the TCRbeta library. Each CDR3 protein gets one entry after TCRdb re-called the PCR reads with MiXCR. This sample carries 120,000 to 150,000 distinct CDR3 sequences, 7.5% to 9% of them seen once, and the ten largest clones take 15% to 20%. This clonotype showed up many times. The antigen remains undetermined. Trimming stripped 0 bases from V and 2 bases from J, with 10 bases between. This CDR3 has 15 residues. Germline V gene sequence: CDR1 SGHVS, CDR2 FNYEAQ. This receptor was taken from a female patient between 2 and 10 years old who had a stem cell transplant for congenital amegakaryocytic thrombocytopenia, so the T cells may come from the graft donor. The input for sequencing was PBMCs, mostly from graft donor cells, taken 180 days after TCRalphabeta/CD19-depleted stem cell transplant. The rearrangement uses TRBV7-6 and TRBJ2-5; D call uncertain. CDR3 amino acids: CASSLAQAQQETQYF. The CDR3 DNA reads as TGTGCCAGCAGCTTAGCGCAGGCTCAACAAGAGACCCAGTACTTC.